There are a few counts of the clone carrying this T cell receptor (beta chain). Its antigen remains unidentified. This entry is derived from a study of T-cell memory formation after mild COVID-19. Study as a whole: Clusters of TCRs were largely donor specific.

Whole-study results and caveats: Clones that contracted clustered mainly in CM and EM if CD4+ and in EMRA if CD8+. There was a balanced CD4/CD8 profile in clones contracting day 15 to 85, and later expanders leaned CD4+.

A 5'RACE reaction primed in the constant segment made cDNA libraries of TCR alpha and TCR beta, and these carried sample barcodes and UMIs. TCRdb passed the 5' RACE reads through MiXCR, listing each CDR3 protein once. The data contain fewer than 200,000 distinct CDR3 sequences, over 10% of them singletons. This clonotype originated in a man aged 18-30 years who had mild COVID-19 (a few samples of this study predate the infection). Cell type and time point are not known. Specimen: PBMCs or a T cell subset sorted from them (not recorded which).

The DNA for the CDR3 is TGCGCCAGCAGCTCGGGACCGGTCAATGAAAAACTGTTTTTT. It translates to CASSSGPVNEKLFF. The J gene is TRBJ1-4, the V gene TRBV5-1, with D tentatively TRBD1 (5 bases). The CDR3 covers 14 residues. CDR1 SGHRS and CDR2 YFSETQ come from the germline V gene. Between the trimmed V and J ends, which lost 3 bases and 5 bases, there was a span of 11 bases.